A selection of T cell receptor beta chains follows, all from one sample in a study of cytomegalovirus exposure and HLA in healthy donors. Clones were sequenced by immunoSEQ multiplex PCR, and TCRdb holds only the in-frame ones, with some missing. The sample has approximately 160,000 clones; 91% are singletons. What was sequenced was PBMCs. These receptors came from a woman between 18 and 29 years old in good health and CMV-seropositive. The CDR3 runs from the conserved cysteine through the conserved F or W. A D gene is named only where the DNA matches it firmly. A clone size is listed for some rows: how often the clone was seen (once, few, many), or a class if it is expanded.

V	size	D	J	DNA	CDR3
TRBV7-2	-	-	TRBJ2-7	TGTGCCAGCAGCCCCCCCGCGCAATACGAGCAGTACTTC	CASSPPAQYEQYF
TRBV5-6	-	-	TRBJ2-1	TGTGCCAGCAGCTTGCTGTTACAGGGTGATTTGGATGAGCAGTTCTTC	CASSLLLQGDLDEQFF
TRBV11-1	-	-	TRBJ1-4	TGTGCCAGCAGCACCTCAGGGACAACTAATGAAAAACTGTTTTTT	CASSTSGTTNEKLFF
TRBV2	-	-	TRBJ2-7	TGTGCCAGCAGTGAGCAGGGGAGAATTTTGTACTTC	CASSEQGRILYF
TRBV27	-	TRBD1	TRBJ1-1	TGTGCCAGCAGTCCGGGACAGGTCCGAAACACTGAAGCTTTCTTT	CASSPGQVRNTEAFF
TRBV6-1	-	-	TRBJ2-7	TGTGCCAGCAGTGAAAGGGGGGGCCCCTACGAGCAGTACTTC	CASSERGGPYEQYF
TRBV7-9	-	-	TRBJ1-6	TGTGCCAGCCGAGCAGGGCTCAATTCACCCCTCCACTTT	CASRAGLNSPLHF
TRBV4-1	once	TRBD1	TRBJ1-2	TGCGCCAGCAGGGAACCGACAGGGGGTGACTATGGCTACACCTTC	CASREPTGGDYGYTF
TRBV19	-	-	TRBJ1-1	TGTGCCAGTAGTATAGAAGGGGGAGGGAGAGACACTGAAGCTTTCTTT	CASSIEGGGRDTEAFF
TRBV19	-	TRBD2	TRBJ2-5	TGTGCCAGTAGTATTAGTAGCGGGGGCCCTCAAGAGACCCAGTACTTC	CASSISSGGPQETQYF
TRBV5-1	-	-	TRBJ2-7	TGCGCCAGCAGCTTGGAGCAGGGCTACGAGCAGTACTTC	CASSLEQGYEQYF
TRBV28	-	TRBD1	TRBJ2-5	TGTGCCAGCAGTAAAGGGACAGCTCAAGAGACCCAGTACTTC	CASSKGTAQETQYF
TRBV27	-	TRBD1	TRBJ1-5	TGTGCCAGCAGTGATTCGGACAGGGGCGGACAGCCCCAGCATTTT	CASSDSDRGGQPQHF
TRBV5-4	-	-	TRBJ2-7	TGTGCCAGCAGCTTGGGGGGGGTACCCTACGAGCAGTACTTC	CASSLGGVPYEQYF
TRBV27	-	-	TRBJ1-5	TGTGCCAGCAGTTTAAGGGGACAGCCCCAGCATTTT	CASSLRGQPQHF
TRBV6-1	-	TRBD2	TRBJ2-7	TGTGCCAGCAGGGCGGGGGACTACGAGCAGTACTTC	CASRAGDYEQYF
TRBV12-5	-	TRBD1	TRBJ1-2	TGTGCTAGTGGTTTCGGACAGGGACAGAACTATGGCTACACCTTC	CASGFGQGQNYGYTF
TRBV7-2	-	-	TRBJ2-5	TGTGCCAGCAGCCTCACCGCGGGGGCGGAGACCCAGTACTTC	CASSLTAGAETQYF
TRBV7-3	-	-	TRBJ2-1	TGTGCCAGCAGCTTAGGACAGTACAATGAGCAGTTCTTC	CASSLGQYNEQFF
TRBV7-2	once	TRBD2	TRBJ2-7	TGTGCCAGCAGCTCCAGACTAGCGGGGGCCTACGAGCAGTACTTC	CASSSRLAGAYEQYF
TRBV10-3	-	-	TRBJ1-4	TGTGCCATCGCAACAGGGATCACTAATGAAAAACTGTTTTTT	CAIATGITNEKLFF
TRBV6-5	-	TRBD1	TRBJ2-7	TGTGCCAGCAGTTACCGGGACAGGGGCTCTAACGAGCAGTACTTC	CASSYRDRGSNEQYF
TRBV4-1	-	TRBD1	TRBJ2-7	TGCGCCAGCAGCCAACTCCATACGGGACAGGGGAGCGAGCAGTACTTC	CASSQLHTGQGSEQYF
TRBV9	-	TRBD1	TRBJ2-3	TGTGCCAGCAGCCCAACGACAGGGGATACGCAGTATTTT	CASSPTTGDTQYF
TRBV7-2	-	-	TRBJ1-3	TGTGCCAGCAGTCCCACCGGGACACTAGGAAACACCATATATTTT	CASSPTGTLGNTIYF
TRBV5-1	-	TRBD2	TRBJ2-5	TGCGCCAGCAGCTTGGTGGCGGGGGGTTACCAAGAGACCCAGTACTTC	CASSLVAGGYQETQYF
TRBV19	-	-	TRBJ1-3	TGTGCCAGTAGTATAGTCGGCCAGGGGAATCGCGGAAACACCATATATTTT	CASSIVGQGNRGNTIYF
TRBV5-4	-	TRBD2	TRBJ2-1	TGTGCCAGCAGCGCGGGACTAGCGGGGCCCTCCAATGAGCAGTTCTTC	CASSAGLAGPSNEQFF
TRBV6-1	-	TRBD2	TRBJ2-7	TGTGCCAGCAGGATGGGCGGGGGGTTCCCCTACGAGCAGTACTTC	CASRMGGGFPYEQYF
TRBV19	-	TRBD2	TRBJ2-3	TGTGCCAGTAAGAGGAAACTAGCGGCCCCCGATACGCAGTATTTT	CASKRKLAAPDTQYF
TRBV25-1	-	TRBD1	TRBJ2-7	TGTGCCAGCAGTCCTCGGACAGGGTCGACTGGCGAGCAGTACTTC	CASSPRTGSTGEQYF
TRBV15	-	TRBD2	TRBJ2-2	TGTGCCACCAGCAGAGGACTAGCGGGGAAGGGCACCGGGGAGCTGTTTTTT	CATSRGLAGKGTGELFF
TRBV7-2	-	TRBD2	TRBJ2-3	TGTGCCAGCAGCTTCGGACTAGCGGGAGTGACAGATACGCAGTATTTT	CASSFGLAGVTDTQYF
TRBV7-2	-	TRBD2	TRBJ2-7	TGTGCCAGCAGTCAACCCGGACTAGCGGGCTTTACTCCCTACGAGCAGTACTTC	CASSQPGLAGFTPYEQYF
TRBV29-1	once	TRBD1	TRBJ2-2	TGCAGCGTTTCATCCGGGACAGGGTACACCGGGGAGCTGTTTTTT	CSVSSGTGYTGELFF
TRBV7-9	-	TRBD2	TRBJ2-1	TGTGCCACTACACCCGGGTCTAGCGGGGGGGCTTACAATGAGCAGTTCTTC	CATTPGSSGGAYNEQFF
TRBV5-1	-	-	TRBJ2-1	TGCGCCAGCAGCGCAGGGTCTTCCTACAATGAGCAGTTCTTC	CASSAGSSYNEQFF
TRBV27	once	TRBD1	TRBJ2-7	TGTGCCAGCAGTGCACGTCGGACAGGGCTAACCTACGAGCAGTACTTC	CASSARRTGLTYEQYF
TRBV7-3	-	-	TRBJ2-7	TGTGCCAGCAGCCCAACAGAGCCCGGCTACGAGCAGTACTTC	CASSPTEPGYEQYF
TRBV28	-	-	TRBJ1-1	TGTGCCAGCAGTTTCGGAGGTATTGAAGCTTTCTTT	CASSFGGIEAFF
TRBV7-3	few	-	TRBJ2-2	TGTGCCAGCAGCTTAACGTTCAGCGGCGGGGAGCTGTTTTTT	CASSLTFSGGELFF
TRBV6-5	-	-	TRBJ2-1	TGTGCCAGCAGTTCAGAAGGGAAGGGGTACAATGAGCAGTTCTTC	CASSSEGKGYNEQFF
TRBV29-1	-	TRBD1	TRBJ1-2	TGCAGCACCCTGACAGGGGAACCCTATGGCTACACCTTC	CSTLTGEPYGYTF
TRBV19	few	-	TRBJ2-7	TGTGCCAGTAGTAGCGGGATAACCTACGAGCAGTACTTC	CASSSGITYEQYF
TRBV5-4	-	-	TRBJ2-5	TGTGCCAGCAGCTTGGGGGGACATCGAACCCAAGAGACCCAGTACTTC	CASSLGGHRTQETQYF
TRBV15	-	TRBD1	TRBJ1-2	TGTGCCACCAGCTCGGACAGGAACTATGGCTACACCTTC	CATSSDRNYGYTF